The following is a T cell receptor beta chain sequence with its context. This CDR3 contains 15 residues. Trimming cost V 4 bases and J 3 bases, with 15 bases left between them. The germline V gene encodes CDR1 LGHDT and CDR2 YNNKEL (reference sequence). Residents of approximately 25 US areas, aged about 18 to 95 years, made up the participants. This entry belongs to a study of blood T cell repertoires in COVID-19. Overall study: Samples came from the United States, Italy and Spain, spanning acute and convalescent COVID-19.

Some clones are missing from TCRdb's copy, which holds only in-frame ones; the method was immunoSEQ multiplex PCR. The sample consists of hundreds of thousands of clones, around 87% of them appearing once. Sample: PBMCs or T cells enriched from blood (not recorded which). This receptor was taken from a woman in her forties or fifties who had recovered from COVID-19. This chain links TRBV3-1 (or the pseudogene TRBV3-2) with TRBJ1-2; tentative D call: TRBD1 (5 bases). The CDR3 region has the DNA TGTGCCAGCAGCCTATCACCGCCAGGGTACTATGGCTACACCTTC. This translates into CASSLSPPGYYGYTF.